This T cell receptor beta chain stems from a study of blood T cells in healthy people across ages. Sample-barcoded 5' priming and a J-beta primer mix drove a second PCR of roughly 6 to 12 cycles. A tag from a template-switch adaptor with 12 random nucleotides marked each cDNA molecule. TCRdb called the 5' RACE reads again in MiXCR, with one record for every CDR3 protein. The table has about 780,000 distinct CDR3 sequences, around half seen once. Germline assignment: CDR1 DFQATT and CDR2 SNEGSKA (reference sequence). This CDR3 is built from 17 residues. The V and J ends lost 2 bases and 2 bases, in that order; junction bases with no gene match: 9. This clonotype was counted at least ten times.

The sequenced sample was blood. The origin of this receptor is a man older than 75 in good health. The rearrangement uses TRBV20-1 and TRBJ2-3, with TRBD1 matching 11 bases. The DNA of the CDR3 is TGCAGTGCTAGACCTCGCGGAGGACAGGGGGCCACAGATACGCAGTATTTT. Protein sequence: CSARPRGGQGATDTQYF.